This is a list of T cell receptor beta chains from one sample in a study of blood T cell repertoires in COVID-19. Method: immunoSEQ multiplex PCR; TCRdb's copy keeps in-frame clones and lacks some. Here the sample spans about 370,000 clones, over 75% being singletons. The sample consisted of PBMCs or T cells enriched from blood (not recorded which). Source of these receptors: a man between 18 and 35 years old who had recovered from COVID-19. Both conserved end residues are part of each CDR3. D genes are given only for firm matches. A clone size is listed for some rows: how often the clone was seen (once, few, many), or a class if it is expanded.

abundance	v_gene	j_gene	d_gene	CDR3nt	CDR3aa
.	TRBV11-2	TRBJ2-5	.	TGTGCCAGCAGCAGAGGGACTTCTCAAGAGACCCAGTACTTC	CASSRGTSQETQYF
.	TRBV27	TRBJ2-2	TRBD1	TGTGCCAGCAGTCTTACCGGGACAGGGGGCAACACCGGGGAGCTGTTTTTT	CASSLTGTGGNTGELFF
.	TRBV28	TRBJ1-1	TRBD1	TGTGCCAGCAGCCCCTTTAGGACAGGGTTCACTTCTAAAGCTGAAGCTTTCTTT	CASSPFRTGFTSKAEAFF
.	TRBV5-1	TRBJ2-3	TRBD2	TGCGCCAGCAGCTCCTACCGCTCCGACAGGGGTGGATGGACTAGCGGGGGACGAATAGATACGCAGTATTTT	CASSSYRSDRGGWTSGGRIDTQYF
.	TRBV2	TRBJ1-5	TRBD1	TGTGCCAGCAGTACAGGGGGCGTAGAGCCCCAGCATTTT	CASSTGGVEPQHF
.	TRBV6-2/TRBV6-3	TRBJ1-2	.	TGTGCCAGCAGTTACGGCATATATGGCTACACCTTC	CASSYGIYGYTF
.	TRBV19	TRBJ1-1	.	TGTGCCAGTAGCCGTTACACCAACACTGAAGCTTTCTTT	CASSRYTNTEAFF
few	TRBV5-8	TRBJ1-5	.	TGTGCCAGCAGCGCAGGGCCCGGTCTTAGCAATCAGCCCCAGCATTTT	CASSAGPGLSNQPQHF
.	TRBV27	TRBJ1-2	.	TGTGCCAGCAGTTTATCGATCGGGGGAGGTGTGGGCGGCTACACCTTC	CASSLSIGGGVGGYTF
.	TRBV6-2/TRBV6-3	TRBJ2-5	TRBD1	TGTGCCAGCAGTTCCTGGACAGGGCGGGAGACCCAGTACTTC	CASSSWTGRETQYF
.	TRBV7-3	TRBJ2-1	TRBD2	TGTGCCAGCAGCTTAGCGGGGGGTTACAATGAGCAGTTCTTC	CASSLAGGYNEQFF
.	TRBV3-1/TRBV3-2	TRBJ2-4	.	TGTGCCAGCAGTCCCTCCTCGGAAAACATTCAGTACTTC	CASSPSSENIQYF
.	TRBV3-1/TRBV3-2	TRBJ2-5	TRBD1	TGTGCCAGCAGCCAAGAAGGGACAGACTTCCAAGAGACCCAGTACTTC	CASSQEGTDFQETQYF
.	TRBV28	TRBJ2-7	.	TGTGCCAGCAGTCTGGGGGGGCAGGGGGCTGGGGAGCAGTACTTC	CASSLGGQGAGEQYF
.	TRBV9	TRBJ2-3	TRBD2	TGTGCCAGCAGCGTAGCGACCAGCGGGATTCGGGCAGATACGCAGTATTTT	CASSVATSGIRADTQYF
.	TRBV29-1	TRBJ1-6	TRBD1	TGCAGCGCTTCGAAAGGGGGCACGAATTCACCCCTCCACTTT	CSASKGGTNSPLHF